Listed here are 17 T cell receptor beta chains from one sample, sequenced in a study of T cell repertoires in cytomegalovirus infection. Their cognate antigens are unknown. TCRdb re-called the reads through MiXCR, storing one row per CDR3 protein. Here the sample spans about 360,000 distinct CDR3 sequences, approximately 35% being singletons. The source material was cultured PBMCs, sampled from culture after CMV antigen stimulation. These receptor sequences come from a human donor in good health (CMV status not recorded). Some clones in this sample may be carry-over from other donors' samples.

This clonotype turned up a few times. The rearrangement links TRBV12-3 or TRBV12-4 to TRBJ1-1; D perhaps matches TRBD1 (6 bases). The CDR3 consists of 14 residues. Trimming removed 3 bases at V and 3 bases at J, with 11 bases between. CDR3 DNA: TGTGCCAGCAGTTTCTCAGGGGCGGACACTGAAGCTTTCTTT. Residues: CASSFSGADTEAFF.

This clonotype was observed at least ten times. The chain employs TRBV7-2 and TRBJ2-3; D call uncertain. This CDR3 contains 14 residues. The V and J ends lost 2 bases and 6 bases respectively, with 12 bases between them. CDR1 is SGHTA and CDR2 is FQGNSA in the germline V gene. The chain's CDR3 is CASSLSGPWDTQYF. The CDR3 bases are TGTGCCAGCAGCTTATCCGGGCCGTGGGATACGCAGTATTTT.

This chain connects TRBV6-1 to TRBJ2-4; 7 bases align to TRBD1. The ends lost 2 bases at V and 1 base at J; junction bases unmatched: 2. Germline V gives CDR1 MNHNS, CDR2 SASEGT. The CDR3 spans 15 residues. CDR3 bases: TGTGCCAGCAGTGAACCGGGACAGGCCAAAAACATTCAGTACTTC. This encodes CASSEPGQAKNIQYF.

This clonotype appeared a few times. The V gene is TRBV2, the J gene TRBJ2-7, with 10 nucleotides matching TRBD2. Germline V gives CDR1 SNHLY, CDR2 FYNNEI. The CDR3 sequence is 14 residues long. The trim removed 4 bases at V and 0 bases at J, leaving 0 bases unmatched. CDR3 coding DNA: TGTGCCAGCAGTGGGACTAGCGGCTCCTACGAGCAGTACTTC. It specifies CASSGTSGSYEQYF.

The chain recombines TRBV2 with TRBJ1-1; D is undetermined. CDR1 is SNHLY and CDR2 is FYNNEI in the germline V gene. The germline V and J ends were trimmed by 4 bases and 0 bases, with 9 bases remaining between them. CDR3 length equals 14 residues. This chain's CDR3 is CASSGPAMNTEAFF. Here the CDR3 DNA reads TGTGCCAGCAGTGGTCCCGCCATGAACACTGAAGCTTTCTTT.

The chain couples TRBV4-3 to TRBJ2-3; D ambiguous. Germline CDR1 is LGHNA and CDR2 is YSLEER. V lost 0 bases to trimming and J lost 4 bases, with 2 bases between them. This CDR3 region has 12 residues. DNA for the CDR3: TGCGCCAGCAGCCAAGAAGCAGATACGCAGTATTTT. Protein product: CASSQEADTQYF.

CDR3 nucleotides: TGTGCCAGCAGCACGACCATGGGGGAGACCCAGTACTTC. This gives the protein CASSTTMGETQYF. The genes are TRBV7-6 and TRBJ2-5, with D unresolved. V was clipped by 5 bases and J by 5 bases, with 12 bases between them. In germline, CDR1 is SGHVS, CDR2 FNYEAQ. CDR3 length: 13 amino acids.

The rearrangement uses TRBV15 and TRBJ2-5; possibly TRBD2 for D (6 bases). The V and J ends lost 7 bases and 5 bases respectively, with 17 bases between them. Per the germline V gene, CDR1 is LNHNV and CDR2 is YYDKDF (reference sequence). This CDR3 region has 14 residues. This CDR3 is CATTSRDSWETQYF. In DNA form, the CDR3 reads TGTGCCACCACCTCTCGGGACTCCTGGGAGACCCAGTACTTC.

This chain uses TRBV29-1 with TRBJ2-5; D uncertain. The CDR3 is 12 residues long. Germline V gene lookup returns CDR1 SQVTM and CDR2 ANQGSEA. Between the trimmed V and J ends, which lost 4 bases and 5 bases, there was a span of 11 bases. The CDR3 loop reads CSVVGVSETQYF. In nucleotides, the CDR3 is TGCAGCGTTGTTGGGGTTTCGGAGACCCAGTACTTC.

J is TRBJ2-3 and V is TRBV5-5, with a possible D match to TRBD1 (5 bases). From germline, CDR1 is SGHKS and CDR2 YYEKEE (reference sequence). V lost 2 bases and J lost 4, with 14 bases in between. The CDR3 is made up of 15 amino acids. CDR3 in DNA: TGTGCCAGCAGCTTCCTCAGGGTCGGCGCAGATACGCAGTATTTT. It specifies CASSFLRVGADTQYF.

The chain uses TRBV15 and TRBJ2-1, with D unresolved. CDR1 and CDR2 from the germline V gene are LNHNV and YYDKDF (reference sequence). V lost 3 bases and J lost 4, with 10 bases in between. The CDR3 is 14 amino acids. In DNA, the CDR3 is TGTGCCACCAGCAGCGGGTCTACTTACAATGAGCAGTTCTTC. As protein: CATSSGSTYNEQFF.

There are a few counts of this clonotype. This chain joins TRBV28 and TRBJ2-1; D remains ambiguous. CDR3 length: 13 amino acids. CDR1 is MDHEN and CDR2 is SYDVKM in the germline V gene. Trimming took off 10 bases at V and 8 bases at J, with 18 bases between the two ends. This chain's CDR3 is CATDPPSGHEQFF. The CDR3 DNA reads as TGTGCCACCGATCCCCCGTCCGGGCATGAGCAGTTCTTC. The full variable domain, with the rest looked up from reference TRBV28 and TRBJ2-1, is DVKVTQSSRYLVKRTGEKVFLECVQDMDHENMFWYRQDPGLGLRLIYFSYDVKMKEKGDIPEGYSVSREKKERFSLILESASTNQTSMYLCATDPPSGHEQFFGPGTRLTVL.

V gene TRBV29-1 combines with J gene TRBJ1-2, with TRBD1 identical over 7 bases. V shed 6 bases, J shed 3 bases, and the junction held 4 bases outside the gene matches. The CDR3 consists of 12 residues. Germline V gene lookup returns CDR1 SQVTM and CDR2 ANQGSEA. DNA for the CDR3: TGCAGCGTCGCCGGACAGGACTATGGCTACACCTTC. This codes for CSVAGQDYGYTF.

The rearrangement uses TRBV7-2 and TRBJ2-3, with D possibly matching TRBD2 (7 bases). Germline V gives CDR1 SGHTA, CDR2 FQGNSA. The germline V and J ends were trimmed by 0 bases and 3 bases, with 10 bases remaining between them. The CDR3 consists of 15 residues. The CDR3 DNA sequence: TGTGCCAGCAGCTTAGCGGGGGGGGCAACAGATACGCAGTATTTT. This translates into CASSLAGGATDTQYF.

This rearrangement joins TRBV29-1 to TRBJ1-1; D call uncertain. V lost 4 bases, J lost 7 bases, and 13 bases lay in between. From germline, CDR1 is SQVTM and CDR2 ANQGSEA. The CDR3 covers 12 residues. CDR3 nucleotide sequence: TGCAGCGTTGGTCTCGCGGGGAGTGAAGCTTTCTTT. The encoded protein is CSVGLAGSEAFF.

This clonotype was counted a single time. The J gene is TRBJ1-1, the V gene TRBV30, with D maybe TRBD1 (6 bases). The CDR3 has 12 amino acids. Per germline, CDR1 GTSNPN and CDR2 SVGIG (reference sequence). V dropped 5 bases and J dropped 4 bases, with 11 bases sitting between them. DNA of the CDR3: TGTGCCTGGGGGAGGGGGGTCACTGAAGCTTTCTTT. Its protein product is CAWGRGVTEAFF. The whole variable domain, remainder taken from reference TRBV30 and TRBJ1-1, is SQTIHQWPATLVQPVGSPLSLECTVEGTSNPNLYWYRQAAGRGLQLLFYSVGIGQISSEVPQNLSASRPQDRQFILSSKKLLLSDSGFYLCAWGRGVTEAFFGQGTRLTVV.

J is TRBJ2-1 and V is TRBV6-2 or TRBV6-3, with TRBD2 identical over 12 bases. Germline V CDR1 and CDR2: MNHEY, SVGEGT. Trimming at V came to 4 bases and at J to 8 bases, leaving 12 bases not matched to a gene. The CDR3 spans 17 residues. CDR3 sequence: CASSSLAGGPRLDEQFF. In DNA form, the CDR3 reads TGTGCCAGCAGTTCCCTAGCGGGAGGGCCTCGGTTAGATGAGCAGTTCTTC.